These 29 T cell receptor beta chains originate from one sample sequenced in a study of identical twins. TCRdb processed the 5' RACE reads anew with MiXCR; each CDR3 protein has one entry. The table records 1.5 million or so distinct CDR3 sequences, more than 30% of them present only once. Material for sequencing was cord blood. Receptors originate from a newborn girl in good health.

This clonotype came up a few times. This chain uses TRBV4-2 with TRBJ2-7, with 8 bases fitting TRBD1. Germline V lookup: CDR1 LGHNA, CDR2 YNFKEQ. V shed 2 bases, J shed 1 base, and the junction held 7 bases outside the gene matches. The CDR3 runs to 16 residues. CDR3 in amino acids: CASSQQDRGGSYEQYF. The CDR3 DNA sequence: TGTGCCAGCAGCCAACAAGACAGGGGTGGGTCCTACGAGCAGTACTTC.

The CDR3: CASSLGPGESYNEQFF. The CDR3 nucleotides read TGTGCCAGCAGCTTGGGTCCGGGAGAGAGTTACAATGAGCAGTTCTTC. The chain carries TRBV5-4 and TRBJ2-1; a possible D gene is TRBD2 (6 bases). V lost 0 bases and J 4 bases, leaving 14 bases between the germline ends. This CDR3 region has 16 residues. The V gene's germline CDR1 is SGHNT and CDR2 YYREEE (reference sequence). The full variable domain, its missing parts supplied by reference TRBV5-4 and TRBJ2-1, is ETGVTQSPTHLIKTRGQQVTLRCSSQSGHNTVSWYQQALGQGPQFIFQYYREEENGRGNFPPRFSGLQFPNYSSELNVNALELDDSALYLCASSLGPGESYNEQFFGPGTRLTVL.

This clonotype was observed a few times. The rearrangement uses TRBV2 and TRBJ2-5, with D tentatively TRBD1 (6 bases). V was clipped by 6 bases and J by 13 bases, with 12 bases between them. The germline CDR1 and CDR2 sequences are SNHLY and FYNNEI. The CDR3 sequence is 10 residues long. The CDR3 nucleotides are TGTGCCAGCAGGATTACAGGGCTGTACTTC. As protein: CASRITGLYF. Full variable domain (outside the CDR3, taken from reference TRBV2 and TRBJ2-5): EPEVTQTPSHQVTQMGQEVILRCVPISNHLYFYWYRQILGQKVEFLVSFYNNEISEKSEIFDDQFSVERPDGSNFTLKIRSTKLEDSAMYFCASRITGLYFGPGTRLLVL.

This clonotype has more than one count but fewer than ten. The chain uses TRBV7-8 and TRBJ2-3; 7 nucleotides match TRBD2. The CDR3 runs to 16 residues. Germline loops: CDR1 SGHVS, CDR2 FQNEAQ. V lost 0 bases, J lost 2 bases, and 5 bases stayed unmatched. CDR3 DNA sequence: TGTGCCAGCAGCTTAGCGCGTCTAGCGGACACAGATACGCAGTATTTT. Amino acids: CASSLARLADTDTQYF.

CDR3 sequence: CASSFGLDFRSYNEQFF. The CDR3 nucleotides are TGTGCCAGCAGCTTTGGATTAGATTTCCGCTCCTACAATGAGCAGTTCTTC. The genes are TRBV5-6 and TRBJ2-1; D not resolved. With 2 bases removed from V and 0 bases from J, the gap between germline ends came to 15 bases. This CDR3 is built from 17 residues. Germline CDR1 is SGHDT and CDR2 is YYEEEE. Supplemented by reference TRBV5-6 and TRBJ2-1, the full variable domain reads DAGVTQSPTHLIKTRGQQVTLRCSPKSGHDTVSWYQQALGQGPQFIFQYYEEEERQRGNFPDRFSGHQFPNYSSELNVNALLLGDSALYLCASSFGLDFRSYNEQFFGPGTRLTVL.

This clonotype showed up just a few times. This chain links TRBV4-1 with TRBJ2-1; either TRBD1 or TRBD2 may supply D (5 bases each). The CDR3 has 16 residues. Per germline, CDR1 MGHRA and CDR2 YSYEKL. Deletions cut 1 base from V and 4 bases from J, with 14 bases between. CDR3 nucleotide sequence: TGCGCCAGCAGCCAAGTTCTAAGGGGACCTTACAATGAGCAGTTCTTC. Its protein product is CASSQVLRGPYNEQFF.

This clonotype was recorded at least ten times. The chain is built from TRBV10-3 and TRBJ1-2; D perhaps matches TRBD1 (5 bases). V lost 6 bases to trimming and J lost 3 bases, with 8 bases between them. The CDR3 runs to 12 residues. Germline lookup yields CDR1 ENHRY and CDR2 SYGVKD. In DNA, the CDR3 is TGTGCCATCAGCTCGGGACACTATGGCTACACCTTC. Amino acids: CAISSGHYGYTF.

The rearrangement joins TRBV20-1 to TRBJ2-7, with a weak D call TRBD2 (6 bases). Germline assignment: CDR1 DFQATT and CDR2 SNEGSKA (reference sequence). Trimming cost V 3 bases and J 4 bases, with 13 bases left between them. The CDR3 covers 13 residues. Here the CDR3 reads CSASKASDYEQYF. For the CDR3, the DNA is TGCAGTGCTAGTAAGGCTAGCGATTACGAGCAGTACTTC.

The rearrangement uses TRBV7-9 and TRBJ1-4; D remains unclear. Trimming removed 4 bases at V and 4 bases at J, with 13 bases between. This CDR3 is 15 amino acids long. The germline V gene has CDR1 SEHNR and CDR2 FQNEAQ (reference sequence). The CDR3 region is CASSSGPFGNEKLFF. The CDR3 coding sequence is TGTGCCAGCAGCTCAGGACCTTTCGGTAATGAAAAACTGTTTTTT.

The chain carries TRBV28 and TRBJ2-2, with 7 bases aligning to TRBD1. The CDR3 consists of 16 residues. Germline CDR1 is MDHEN and CDR2 is SYDVKM. V was pared by 3 bases and J by 0 bases, with 4 bases of the junction left unmatched. The CDR3 sequence: CASSLSQGANTGELFF. CDR3 nucleotides: TGTGCCAGCAGTTTGAGCCAGGGGGCGAACACCGGGGAGCTGTTTTTT.

The chain joins TRBV20-1 to TRBJ2-1; D remains ambiguous. The CDR3 runs to 19 residues. V dropped 0 bases and J dropped 3 bases, with 24 bases sitting between them. Looked up from germline, CDR1 is DFQATT and CDR2 is SNEGSKA (reference sequence). The CDR3 DNA reads as TGCAGTGCTAGAGATCGGATCTCCTTACTTAGACACCTCTACAATGAGCAGTTCTTC. Residues: CSARDRISLLRHLYNEQFF.

This clonotype was found a few times. The chain is built from TRBV28 and TRBJ2-7; a possible D gene is TRBD1 (5 bases). The CDR3 has 15 residues. Germline loops: CDR1 MDHEN, CDR2 SYDVKM. Trimming removed 3 bases at V and 5 bases at J, with 17 bases between. The CDR3 sequence: CASSFGNRYGDEQYF. The CDR3 bases are TGTGCCAGCAGTTTTGGCAACAGGTATGGGGACGAGCAGTACTTC.

This chain connects TRBV28 to TRBJ1-2; possibly TRBD1 for D (6 bases). This CDR3 is 14 amino acids long. V was trimmed by 1 base and J by 5 bases, leaving 11 bases between them. Per germline, CDR1 MDHEN and CDR2 SYDVKM. CDR3 nucleotides: TGTGCCAGCAGTTTATCCTACAGGGCATATGGCTACACCTTC. It yields the protein CASSLSYRAYGYTF.

V usage is TRBV20-1 and J usage is TRBJ2-1; TRBD2 matches at 10 bases. This CDR3 contains 17 residues. Germline trimming cut 1 base from V and 4 bases from J; bases unmatched to any gene: 10. Germline V gene lookup returns CDR1 DFQATT and CDR2 SNEGSKA (reference sequence). The CDR3 DNA reads TGCAGTGCTAGAGGTTACCTAGCGGGAGTGTCGTACAATGAGCAGTTCTTC. Its protein product is CSARGYLAGVSYNEQFF.

This clonotype was observed a handful of times. The chain is built from TRBV27 and TRBJ1-6; 7 positions agree with TRBD1. V lost 6 bases to trimming and J lost 3 bases; unmatched junction nucleotides: 5. Germline V CDR1 and CDR2: MNHEY, SMNVEV (reference sequence). The CDR3 sequence is 15 residues long. This CDR3 reads CASRLQGGYNSPLHF. The CDR3 region has the DNA TGTGCCAGCAGACTCCAGGGGGGCTATAATTCACCCCTCCACTTT.

This clonotype has just a few counts. The chain joins TRBV7-9 to TRBJ1-1; 9 bases agree with TRBD1. Looked up from germline, CDR1 is SEHNR and CDR2 is FQNEAQ (reference sequence). After removal of 5 bases from V and 5 bases from J, the junction contained 6 bases not matched to a gene. This CDR3 contains 14 residues. CDR3 nucleotides: TGTGCCAGCAGCGCGGACAGGGGAACGACTGAAGCTTTCTTT. The encoded protein is CASSADRGTTEAFF. The variable domain in full, with the rest retrieved from reference TRBV7-9 and TRBJ1-1, is DTGVSQNPRHKITKRGQNVTFRCDPISEHNRLYWYRQTLGQGPEFLTYFQNEAQLEKSRLLSDRFSAERPKGSFSTLEIQRTEQGDSAMYLCASSADRGTTEAFFGQGTRLTVV.

On this clonotype: Being one base from a much bigger clone, this may be a read error. The V call is TRBV29-1, the J call TRBJ2-5, with a tentative D call TRBD1 (5 bases). The germline V gene has CDR1 SQVTM and CDR2 ANQGSEA. CDR3 size: 15 residues. Trimming pared 6 bases from V and 11 bases from J, leaving 28 bases between. CDR3 in amino acids: CSVVDSSGSLDEQYF. The CDR3 bases are TGCAGCGTGGTCGACAGTTCTGGGTCTTTGGATGAGCAGTACTTC.

This chain joins TRBV2 and TRBJ2-1, with D perhaps matching TRBD1 (7 bases). The germline V gene encodes CDR1 SNHLY and CDR2 FYNNEI. This CDR3 has 14 residues. Trimming cost V 10 bases and J 7 bases, with 20 bases left between them. The CDR3 nucleotides are TGTGCCACCAGGGGGGACACCAACTCGAATGAGCAGTTCTTC. This gives the protein CATRGDTNSNEQFF.

This clonotype has just a few counts. This chain joins TRBV14 and TRBJ2-1; 11 bases agree with TRBD1. Germline V lookup: CDR1 SGHDN, CDR2 FVKESK. The CDR3 is made up of 17 amino acids. V trimming: 4 bases; J trimming: 4 bases; junction bases outside the gene matches: 9. CDR3 loop: CASSLHAGTGGYNEQFF. The CDR3 nucleotides read TGTGCCAGCAGCCTCCACGCCGGGACAGGGGGTTACAATGAGCAGTTCTTC.

V usage is TRBV5-1 and J usage is TRBJ2-2, with D possibly being TRBD2 (5 bases). CDR3 length: 14 amino acids. Germline V gives CDR1 SGHRS, CDR2 YFSETQ. V dropped 9 bases and J dropped 0 bases, with 12 bases sitting between them. CDR3 in DNA: TGCGCCACGAGCGGATCTTCGAACACCGGGGAGCTGTTTTTT. Protein sequence: CATSGSSNTGELFF.

CDR3 in amino acids: CASSETRGYEQYF. CDR3 nucleotides: TGTGCCAGCAGTGAGACCCGGGGCTACGAGCAGTACTTC. This chain connects TRBV2 to TRBJ2-7; TRBD2 might be the D (5 bases). The CDR3 is 13 amino acids. Germline CDR1 SNHLY, CDR2 FYNNEI. V dropped 3 bases and J dropped 3 bases, with 9 bases sitting between them.

In its sample, this clonotype was seen many times. The gene calls are TRBV10-3 and TRBJ2-3; TRBD2 aligns across 9 bases. Looked up from germline, CDR1 is ENHRY and CDR2 is SYGVKD. Losses at the gene ends were 3 bases for V and 6 bases for J; bases not matched to a gene: 4. The CDR3 is 14 residues long. Written as DNA, the CDR3 is TGTGCCATCAGTGAACTAGCGGGCAGGGATACGCAGTATTTT. Protein: CAISELAGRDTQYF.

This clonotype was seen a few times. V gene TRBV10-2 combines with J gene TRBJ2-1, with D perhaps TRBD2 (6 bases). Trimming pared 1 base from V and 7 bases from J, leaving 29 bases between. Per the germline V gene, CDR1 is WSHSY and CDR2 is SAAADI. CDR3 length equals 20 residues. The CDR3 region is CASSEFLLLTSFVFTNEQFF. The CDR3 DNA reads as TGCGCCAGCAGTGAGTTCCTCCTCCTGACTAGTTTCGTTTTTACGAATGAGCAGTTCTTC.

The chain uses TRBV6-5 and TRBJ2-7; 7 bases map to TRBD2. Trimming at V came to 4 bases and at J to 0 bases, leaving 6 bases not matched to a gene. The CDR3 spans 15 residues. The V gene's germline CDR1 is MNHEY and CDR2 SVGAGI. Written as DNA, the CDR3 is TGTGCCAGCAGTTCCCCAGGGAGGGCCTCCTACGAGCAGTACTTC. Translated, it gives CASSSPGRASYEQYF.

This chain links TRBV9 with TRBJ2-5, with D unclear. Germline V gene sequence: CDR1 SGDLS, CDR2 YYNGEE. The CDR3 totals 15 residues. Trimming took off 4 bases at V and 3 bases at J, with 16 bases between the two ends. The CDR3 is CASSSPPGLEETQYF. DNA of the CDR3: TGTGCCAGCAGCTCCCCTCCCGGTTTAGAAGAGACCCAGTACTTC.

The rearrangement links TRBV5-1 to TRBJ2-3; 7 bases fit TRBD2. Germline CDR1 and CDR2: SGHRS and YFSETQ. The J segment lost 1 base and the V segment lost 7 bases, leaving 6 bases of the junction unmatched. The CDR3 spans 14 residues. CDR3 residues: CASLAAGGTDTQYF. CDR3 DNA sequence: TGCGCCAGCCTTGCCGCGGGGGGCACAGATACGCAGTATTTT.

V is TRBV6-1 and J is TRBJ1-1, with D possibly matching TRBD1 (6 bases). This CDR3 is built from 15 residues. Germline V lookup: CDR1 MNHNS, CDR2 SASEGT. The germline V and J ends were trimmed by 1 base and 4 bases, with 13 bases remaining between them. The DNA of the CDR3 is TGTGCCAGCAGTGAAGACAGGGAGTTGACCACTGAAGCTTTCTTT. This translates into CASSEDRELTTEAFF.

This clonotype was observed a few times. The chain recombines TRBV2 with TRBJ2-1; TRBD2 might be the D (5 bases). There are 13 residues in the CDR3. Germline CDR1 reads SNHLY; CDR2 reads FYNNEI. Between the trimmed V and J ends, which lost 4 bases and 5 bases, there was a span of 9 bases. CDR3 residues: CASSGIANNEQFF. CDR3 sequence (DNA): TGTGCCAGCAGTGGTATAGCGAACAATGAGCAGTTCTTC. Supplemented by reference TRBV2 and TRBJ2-1, the full variable domain reads EPEVTQTPSHQVTQMGQEVILRCVPISNHLYFYWYRQILGQKVEFLVSFYNNEISEKSEIFDDQFSVERPDGSNFTLKIRSTKLEDSAMYFCASSGIANNEQFFGPGTRLTVL.

The gene calls are TRBV6-5 and TRBJ1-4; no firm D call. CDR3 length: 15 residues. The V end lost 5 bases, the J end lost 0 bases, and 10 bases lay between the germline ends. Germline CDR1 is MNHEY and CDR2 is SVGAGI. Written as DNA, the CDR3 is TGTGCCAGCAGTCCAAGTCACGCAACTAATGAAAAACTGTTTTTT. This gives the protein CASSPSHATNEKLFF.